One sample yielded the 25 T cell receptor beta chains listed below, sequenced in a study of cytomegalovirus exposure and HLA in healthy donors. PCR employed 60 Vbeta and 13 Jbeta primers. Profiled with immunoSEQ multiplex PCR; TCRdb holds only in-frame clones, not every one. Altogether about 210,000 clones are present, roughly 77% being singletons, with the ten largest covering approximately 0.39%. Sequenced material: PBMCs. Receptors originate from a male donor in good health and CMV-seropositive.

This clone was observed once. The chain couples TRBV18 to TRBJ2-7; tentatively, D is TRBD1 (5 bases). The CDR3 contains 14 residues. The V gene's germline CDR1 is KGHSH and CDR2 LQKENI. Trimming took off 3 bases at V and 2 bases at J, with 11 bases between the two ends. Written as DNA, the CDR3 is TGTGCCAGCTCACCCGCGGACATCACCTACGAGCAGTACTTC. Translated, it gives CASSPADITYEQYF.

The chain employs TRBV19 and TRBJ2-3; 7 nucleotides line up with TRBD2. The junction had 7 bases not matched to a gene; V was cut back by 6 bases and J by 4 bases. Germline CDR1 LNHDA, CDR2 SQIVND (reference sequence). There are 14 residues in the CDR3. The CDR3: CASSSSGPPDTQYF. The CDR3 DNA reads TGTGCCAGTAGCTCTAGCGGACCCCCAGATACGCAGTATTTT.

V usage is TRBV4-1 and J usage is TRBJ1-1; 7 positions match TRBD1. Trimming cost V 6 bases and J 0 bases; bases outside gene matches: 7. This CDR3 is built from 15 residues. CDR1 MGHRA and CDR2 YSYEKL come from the germline V gene. CDR3: CASRGTGAMNTEAFF. The CDR3 DNA is TGCGCCAGCAGGGGAACAGGGGCGATGAACACTGAAGCTTTCTTT.

The chain links TRBV6-5 to TRBJ1-1; 10 nucleotides match TRBD1. CDR3 length: 15 residues. Trimming took 7 bases from V and 5 from J; bases not matched to a gene: 10. Germline V gene data show CDR1 as MNHEY and CDR2 as SVGAGI. CDR3 amino acids: CASIQTGGGFTEAFF. In DNA, the CDR3 is TGTGCCAGCATCCAGACAGGGGGCGGTTTTACTGAAGCTTTCTTT.

V and J are TRBV27 and TRBJ2-1; 13 positions agree with TRBD2. The J segment lost 7 bases and the V segment lost 5 bases, leaving 5 bases of the junction unmatched. The CDR3 consists of 15 residues. Germline assignment: CDR1 MNHEY and CDR2 SMNVEV (reference sequence). DNA for the CDR3: TGTGCCAGCAGTCCCACTAGCGGGAGGGAGAATGAGCAGTTCTTC. It translates to CASSPTSGRENEQFF.

The sample holds one count of this clone. This rearrangement joins TRBV13 to TRBJ2-3, with TRBD2 matching over 9 bases. CDR3 length equals 16 residues. The V and J ends lost 1 base and 5 bases, in that order; junction bases with no gene match: 7. Germline V CDR1 and CDR2: PRHDT, FYEKMQ (reference sequence). CDR3 sequence: CASSLASGRRGDTQYF. The CDR3 DNA is TGTGCCAGCAGCTTAGCCAGCGGGAGGCGGGGAGATACGCAGTATTTT.

The chain employs TRBV29-1 and TRBJ1-1; no clear D gene. Germline V gene data show CDR1 as SQVTM and CDR2 as ANQGSEA. V dropped 4 bases and J dropped 4 bases, with 10 bases sitting between them. This CDR3 has 12 residues. CDR3 bases: TGCAGCGTTGCGGGTGGAGTCACTGAAGCTTTCTTT. Protein: CSVAGGVTEAFF.

The V call is TRBV7-2, the J call TRBJ2-7; maybe TRBD2 (5 bases). Germline-derived CDR1 and CDR2 are SGHTA and FQGNSA. V was shortened by 2 bases and J by 2 bases, with 13 bases between the two germline ends. This CDR3 is 15 amino acids long. In nucleotides, the CDR3 is TGTGCCAGCAGCTTAAGCGCGGGTGGAACCTACGAGCAGTACTTC. Its protein is CASSLSAGGTYEQYF. The variable domain in full, completed from reference TRBV7-2 and TRBJ2-7, reads GAGVSQSPSNKVTEKGKDVELRCDPISGHTALYWYRQSLGQGLEFLIYFQGNSAPDKSGLPSDRFSAERTGGSVSTLTIQRTQQEDSAVYLCASSLSAGGTYEQYFGPGTRLTVT.

This rearrangement joins TRBV25-1 to TRBJ1-4, with D possibly TRBD1 on 6 matching bases. Trimming removed 3 bases from V and 8 bases from J, with 13 bases in between. Germline CDR1 reads MGHDK; CDR2 reads SYGVNS. This CDR3 is 14 amino acids long. CDR3 in DNA: TGTGCCAGCAGTGATGCGGGGGCTGTGGAAAAACTGTTTTTT. Its protein is CASSDAGAVEKLFF.

This clone appeared once. The chain links TRBV5-1 to TRBJ1-1, with D possibly being TRBD1 (6 bases). V was trimmed by 3 bases and J by 0 bases, leaving 15 bases between them. Looked up from germline, CDR1 is SGHRS and CDR2 is YFSETQ. The CDR3 totals 16 residues. The CDR3: CASSSNTGLLNTEAFF. CDR3 coding DNA: TGCGCCAGCAGCTCGAATACAGGGCTCCTGAACACTGAAGCTTTCTTT.

The chain has TRBV6-5 and TRBJ2-7, with D possibly being TRBD1 (5 bases). The germline V gene encodes CDR1 MNHEY and CDR2 SVGAGI. CDR3 length: 11 amino acids. V lost 7 bases and J 6 bases, leaving 10 bases between the germline ends. The CDR3 DNA follows: TGTGCCAGCACAGGGTTAAGCGAGCAGTACTTC. It translates to CASTGLSEQYF.

J is TRBJ1-1 and V is TRBV5-1, with D tentatively TRBD1 (5 bases). This CDR3 is built from 14 residues. V was cut by 4 bases and J by 4 bases, with 14 bases left in between. Per the germline V gene, CDR1 is SGHRS and CDR2 is YFSETQ. The CDR3 region is CASSGLLRGTEAFF. The CDR3 coding sequence is TGCGCCAGCAGCGGGCTACTAAGGGGCACTGAAGCTTTCTTT.

This clone was found a few times. In DNA form, the CDR3 reads TGTGCCAGCAGTCTCAGGGGCGGGAACACTGAAGCTTTCTTT. It specifies CASSLRGGNTEAFF. This chain links TRBV28 with TRBJ1-1; the D gene is possibly TRBD1 (6 bases). V was clipped by 5 bases and J by 1 base, with 11 bases between them. In germline, CDR1 is MDHEN, CDR2 SYDVKM. CDR3 size: 14 residues.

This chain links TRBV6-5 with TRBJ1-1; TRBD1 aligns across 10 bases. This CDR3 has 12 amino acids. The J segment lost 9 bases and the V segment lost 5 bases, leaving 3 bases of the junction unmatched. Per the germline V gene, CDR1 is MNHEY and CDR2 is SVGAGI. CDR3 bases: TGTGCCAGCAGTCGGGGACAGGGGCAAGCTTTCTTT. This codes for CASSRGQGQAFF.

The V and J genes are TRBV2 and TRBJ1-5; D is uncertain. Germline values: CDR1 SNHLY, CDR2 FYNNEI. V was pared by 6 bases and J by 4 bases, with 4 bases between. This CDR3 is built from 11 residues. CDR3 loop: CASRANQPQHF. CDR3 bases: TGTGCCAGCAGGGCTAATCAGCCCCAGCATTTT.

The gene calls are TRBV27 and TRBJ1-1; possibly TRBD1 for D (5 bases). The CDR3 loop spans 15 amino acids. Trimming shortened V by 5 bases and J by 1 base, and 14 bases separated the two germline ends. Looked up from germline, CDR1 is MNHEY and CDR2 is SMNVEV (reference sequence). The DNA for the CDR3 is TGTGCCAGCAGTCATGCAGGGAGGGGGAACACTGAAGCTTTCTTT. Encoded protein: CASSHAGRGNTEAFF.

The V and J genes are TRBV7-9 and TRBJ2-1, with a possible D match to TRBD2 (6 bases). Germline V gives CDR1 SEHNR, CDR2 FQNEAQ (reference sequence). Trimming shortened V by 2 bases and J by 9 bases, and 11 bases separated the two germline ends. The CDR3 has 13 amino acids. The CDR3 DNA reads as TGTGCCAGCAGCTTAAGGAGGGACGCTGAGCAGTTCTTC. Translating it yields CASSLRRDAEQFF.

The chain links TRBV18 to TRBJ2-2, with TRBD1 identical over 7 bases. After removal of 8 bases from V and 0 bases from J, the junction contained 9 bases not matched to a gene. Germline V gene lookup returns CDR1 KGHSH and CDR2 LQKENI. The CDR3 loop spans 16 amino acids. The DNA for the CDR3 is TGTGCCAGCCCACTGTCGCAGGGGGCGAACACCGGGGAGCTGTTTTTT. This sequence encodes CASPLSQGANTGELFF.

This rearrangement joins TRBV5-1 to TRBJ1-2; D is unclear. Germline loops: CDR1 SGHRS, CDR2 YFSETQ. Between the trimmed V and J ends, which lost 6 bases and 4 bases, there was a span of 10 bases. This CDR3 comprises 12 residues. The CDR3 here is CASTEGPYGYTF. The CDR3 region has the DNA TGCGCCAGCACGGAGGGCCCCTATGGCTACACCTTC. Looking up the rest from reference TRBV5-1 and TRBJ1-2 gives the full variable domain: KAGVTQTPRYLIKTRGQQVTLSCSPISGHRSVSWYQQTPGQGLQFLFEYFSETQRNKGNFPGRFSGRQFSNSRSEMNVSTLELGDSALYLCASTEGPYGYTFGSGTRLTVV.

The V gene is TRBV4-3, the J gene TRBJ2-7; tentative D call: TRBD1 (5 bases). The CDR3 length is 14 residues. CDR1 and CDR2 from the germline V gene are LGHNA and YSLEER. The ends were cut back, 1 base at V and 2 bases at J, with 9 bases in the middle. Here the CDR3 reads CASSQATGAYEQYF. The CDR3 DNA sequence: TGCGCCAGCAGCCAAGCTACAGGCGCCTACGAGCAGTACTTC.

This chain connects TRBV4-1 to TRBJ2-7, with D hard to call. Trimming removed 3 bases from V and 3 bases from J, with 9 bases in between. This CDR3 is 13 amino acids long. Germline loops: CDR1 MGHRA, CDR2 YSYEKL. As DNA, the CDR3 is TGCGCCAGCAGCCAGAGTAACCTCTACGAGCAGTACTTC. It specifies CASSQSNLYEQYF.

This clone was observed a handful of times. The chain carries TRBV19 and TRBJ2-2; D call uncertain. The V gene's germline CDR1 is LNHDA and CDR2 SQIVND (reference sequence). V dropped 4 bases and J dropped 11 bases, with 8 bases sitting between them. The CDR3 contains 11 residues. CDR3 nucleotides: TGTGCCAGTAGTACCTTGTTCGAGCTGTTTTTT. This translates into CASSTLFELFF.

V is TRBV2 and J is TRBJ1-2; D gene ambiguous. V shed 4 bases and J shed 6 bases, with 12 bases lying between them. The CDR3 is 13 residues long. CDR1 is SNHLY, CDR2 FYNNEI, per germline. The DNA of the CDR3 is TGTGCCAGCAGTGTGCTAAGTCTAGATGGCTACACCTTC. This codes for CASSVLSLDGYTF.

Concerning this clone: A junction boundary mismatches the germline segment, possibly from a read error. Written as DNA, the CDR3 is TGTGCCAGCAGCCTTCGGACAGGGGAGGCTGGTTTGGATTTT. This sequence encodes CASSLRTGEAGLDF. The chain recombines TRBV7-2 with TRBJ1-3, with 9 bases that match TRBD1. There are 14 residues in the CDR3. CDR1 and CDR2 (germline): SGHTA, FQGNSA.

This clone turned up a few times. The rearrangement uses TRBV28 and TRBJ1-2, with 8 bases that match TRBD1. Trimming removed 6 bases from V and 7 bases from J; junction bases left unmatched: 10. The CDR3 length is 14 residues. Germline-derived CDR1 and CDR2 are MDHEN and SYDVKM. CDR3 region: CASREQGALSGYTF. CDR3 coding DNA: TGTGCCAGCAGGGAGCAGGGGGCGTTAAGTGGCTACACCTTC.